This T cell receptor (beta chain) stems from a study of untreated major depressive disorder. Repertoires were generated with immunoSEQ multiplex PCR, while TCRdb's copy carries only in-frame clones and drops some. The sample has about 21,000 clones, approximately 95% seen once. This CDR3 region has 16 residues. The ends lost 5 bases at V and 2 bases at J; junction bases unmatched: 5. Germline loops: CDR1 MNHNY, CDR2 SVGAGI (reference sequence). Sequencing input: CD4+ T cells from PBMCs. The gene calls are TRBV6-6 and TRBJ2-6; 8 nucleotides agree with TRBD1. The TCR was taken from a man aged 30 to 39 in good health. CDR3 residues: CASSRQGTTGANVLTF. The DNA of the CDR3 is TGTGCCAGCAGTCGACAGGGGACCACTGGGGCCAACGTCCTGACTTTC.